This T cell receptor beta chain is from a study of blood T cells in healthy people across ages. Sample-barcoded 5' priming and a J-beta primer mix drove a second PCR of about 6 to 12 cycles. A single record per CDR3 protein comes from TCRdb applying MiXCR to the 5' RACE reads. This table holds approximately 780,000 distinct CDR3 sequences, roughly 24% found once. In this sample, this clonotype turned up once. CDR1 is ENHRY, CDR2 SYGVKD, per germline. V was pared by 6 bases and J by 0 bases, with 8 bases of the junction left unmatched. The CDR3 runs 16 residues. The data were also submitted as part of a second study, on T cells of mothers and their children. That report notes: The donors comprised about 6 children and their three healthy Caucasian mothers. The authors detected no persistent microchimeric T cell clones.

The chain employs TRBV10-3 and TRBJ1-3, with 7 bases aligning to TRBD1. The sequenced sample consisted of blood. This sequence was found in a boy aged 10-17 years in good health. Written as DNA, the CDR3 is TGTGCCATCAGCAGGGACAGTCAATACTCTGGAAACACCATATATTTT. Translating it yields CAISRDSQYSGNTIYF.